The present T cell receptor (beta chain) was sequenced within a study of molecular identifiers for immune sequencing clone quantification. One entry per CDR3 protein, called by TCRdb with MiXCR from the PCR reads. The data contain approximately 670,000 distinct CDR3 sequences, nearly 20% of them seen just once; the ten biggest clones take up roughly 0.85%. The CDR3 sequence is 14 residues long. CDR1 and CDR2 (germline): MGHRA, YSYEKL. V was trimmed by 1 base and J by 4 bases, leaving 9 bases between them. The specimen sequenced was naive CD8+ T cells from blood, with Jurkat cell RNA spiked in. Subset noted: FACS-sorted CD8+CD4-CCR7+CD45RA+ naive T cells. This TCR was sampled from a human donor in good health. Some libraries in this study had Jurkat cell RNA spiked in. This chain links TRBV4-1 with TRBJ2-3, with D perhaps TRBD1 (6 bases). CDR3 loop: CASSQGKGADTQYF. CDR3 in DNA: TGCGCCAGCAGCCAAGGGAAGGGGGCAGATACGCAGTATTTT.